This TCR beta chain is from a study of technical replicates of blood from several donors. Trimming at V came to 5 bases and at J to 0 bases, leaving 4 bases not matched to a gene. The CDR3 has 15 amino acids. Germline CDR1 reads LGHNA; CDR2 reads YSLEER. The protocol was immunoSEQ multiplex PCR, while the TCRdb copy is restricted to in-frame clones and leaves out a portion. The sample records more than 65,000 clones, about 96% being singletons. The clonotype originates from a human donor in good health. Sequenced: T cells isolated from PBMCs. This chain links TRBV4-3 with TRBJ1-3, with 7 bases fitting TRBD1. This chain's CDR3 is CASSAGQSSGNTIYF. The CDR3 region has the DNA TGCGCCAGCAGCGCGGGACAGAGCTCTGGAAACACCATATATTTT.